The sequence of this TCR beta chain was determined in a study of T cells in Graves' hyperthyroidism and ophthalmopathy. This CDR3 is built from 15 residues. Germline CDR1 and CDR2: SGHTA and FQGNSA. V was trimmed by 5 bases and J by 4 bases, leaving 17 bases between them. Amplification yielded TCR beta CDR3 regions, with RNA transcripts as the source. The study used the HTBI primer set for a first-round RT-PCR of the TCR CDR3. TCRdb ran MiXCR on the multiplex PCR reads and lists one entry per CDR3 protein. Of roughly 520,000 distinct CDR3 sequences in the sample, around a quarter were seen once. This clonotype was counted at least ten times.

The sequencing input was blood. The origin of this receptor is a woman aged 25 to 39 with Graves' ophthalmopathy. J is TRBJ2-5 and V is TRBV7-2, with D perhaps being TRBD1 or TRBD2 (5 bases each). CDR3 coding DNA: TGTGCCAGCAGCCCCCGCTGGGGGTCGGCAGAGACCCAGTACTTC. It translates to CASSPRWGSAETQYF. Filled out from reference TRBV7-2 and TRBJ2-5, the complete variable domain reads GAGVSQSPSNKVTEKGKDVELRCDPISGHTALYWYRQSLGQGLEFLIYFQGNSAPDKSGLPSDRFSAERTGGSVSTLTIQRTQQEDSAVYLCASSPRWGSAETQYFGPGTRLLVL.